The sequence of this T cell receptor (beta chain) was determined in a study of shared clonotypes between healthy human individuals. Study results and caveats: Relative to clonotypes present in all four donors, those not shared had lower generation probabilities. Few donors restricted represented genetic and exposure-history diversity.

Authors' analysis steps: Quality scores were absent from the junction-only immunoSEQ sequences, so filtering differed. TCRdb's copy holds only in-frame clones and misses some; the assay was immunoSEQ multiplex PCR. D and trimming come from the DNA, and the V and J calls and clone size come from that table. The sample shows under 2.5 million clones, 80% to 95% of them seen only once. The CDR3 is 15 amino acids. V lost 5 bases to trimming and J lost 5 bases; unmatched junction nucleotides: 8. Germline lookup yields CDR1 LNHDA and CDR2 SQIVND (reference sequence). With respect to this clone: Its target is not known.

The chain recombines TRBV19 with TRBJ1-1; 10 bases fit TRBD1. This TCR was sampled from a young man in good health. Some clones in this sample may be carry-over from other donors' samples. Sequences were obtained from naive CD4+ T cells from PBMCs. Sample subset: CD45RA+ positively selected. CDR3 sequence: CASSVTGGEGTEAFF. The CDR3 bases are TGTGCCAGTAGTGTGACAGGGGGCGAAGGGACTGAAGCTTTCTTT.